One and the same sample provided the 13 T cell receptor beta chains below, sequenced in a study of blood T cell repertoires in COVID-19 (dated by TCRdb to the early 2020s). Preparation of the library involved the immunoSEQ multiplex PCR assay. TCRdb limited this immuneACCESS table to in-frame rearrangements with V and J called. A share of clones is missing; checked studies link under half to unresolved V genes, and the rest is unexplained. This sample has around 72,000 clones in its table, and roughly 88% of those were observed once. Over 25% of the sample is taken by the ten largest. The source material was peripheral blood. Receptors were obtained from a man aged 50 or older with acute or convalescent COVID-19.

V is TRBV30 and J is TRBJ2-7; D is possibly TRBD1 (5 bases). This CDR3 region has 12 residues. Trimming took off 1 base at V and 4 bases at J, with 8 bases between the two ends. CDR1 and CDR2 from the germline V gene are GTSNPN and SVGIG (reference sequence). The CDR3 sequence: CAWSAKGYEQYF. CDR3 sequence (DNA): TGTGCCTGGAGTGCCAAGGGGTACGAGCAGTACTTC.

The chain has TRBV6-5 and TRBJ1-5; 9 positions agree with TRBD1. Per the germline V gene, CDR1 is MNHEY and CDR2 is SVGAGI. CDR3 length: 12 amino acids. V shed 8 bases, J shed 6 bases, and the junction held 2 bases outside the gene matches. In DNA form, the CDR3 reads TGTGCCAGCGGGGACAGGGTTCAGCCCCAGCATTTT. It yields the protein CASGDRVQPQHF.

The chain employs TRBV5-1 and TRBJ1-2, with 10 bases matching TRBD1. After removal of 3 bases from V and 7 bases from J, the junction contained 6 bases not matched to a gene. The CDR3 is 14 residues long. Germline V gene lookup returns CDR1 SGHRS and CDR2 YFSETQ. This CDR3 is CASSSGTGDSGYTF. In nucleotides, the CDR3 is TGCGCCAGCAGCTCCGGGACAGGGGATTCTGGCTACACCTTC.

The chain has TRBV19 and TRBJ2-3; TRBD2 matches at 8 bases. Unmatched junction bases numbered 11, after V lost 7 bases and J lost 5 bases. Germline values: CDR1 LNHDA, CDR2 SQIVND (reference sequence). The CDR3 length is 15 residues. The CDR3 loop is CASNNGGTRGDTQYF. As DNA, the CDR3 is TGTGCCAGTAACAATGGGGGGACTAGAGGAGATACGCAGTATTTT.

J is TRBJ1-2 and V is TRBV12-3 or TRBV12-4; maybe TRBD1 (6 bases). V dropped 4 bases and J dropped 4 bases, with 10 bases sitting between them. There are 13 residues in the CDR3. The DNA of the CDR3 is TGTGCCAGCAGTTCGGACAGAATCTATGGCTACACCTTC. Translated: CASSSDRIYGYTF.

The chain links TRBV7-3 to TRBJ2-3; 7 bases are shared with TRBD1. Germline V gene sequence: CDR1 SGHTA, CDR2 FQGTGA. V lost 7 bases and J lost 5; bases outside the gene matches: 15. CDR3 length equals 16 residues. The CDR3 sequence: CASNETTGDSEDTQYF. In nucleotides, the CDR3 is TGTGCCAGCAACGAAACAACAGGGGACAGTGAAGATACGCAGTATTTT.

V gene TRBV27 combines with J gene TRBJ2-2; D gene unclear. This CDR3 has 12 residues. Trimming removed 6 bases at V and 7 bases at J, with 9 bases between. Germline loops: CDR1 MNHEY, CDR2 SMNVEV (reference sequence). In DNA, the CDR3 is TGTGCCAGCAGGTCGTCGGGCGGGGAGCTGTTTTTT. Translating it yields CASRSSGGELFF.

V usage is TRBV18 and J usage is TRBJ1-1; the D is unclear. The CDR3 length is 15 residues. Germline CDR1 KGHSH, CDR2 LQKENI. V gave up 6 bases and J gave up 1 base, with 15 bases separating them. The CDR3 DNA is TGTGCCAGCTCCCGCTTCGAGCCAGGGAACACTGAAGCTTTCTTT. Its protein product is CASSRFEPGNTEAFF.

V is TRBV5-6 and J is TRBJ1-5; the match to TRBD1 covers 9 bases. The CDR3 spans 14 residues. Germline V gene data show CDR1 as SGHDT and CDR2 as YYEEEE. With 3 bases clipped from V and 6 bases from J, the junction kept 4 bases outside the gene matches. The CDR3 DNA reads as TGTGCCAGCAGCTCGGGACAGGGTGGTCAGCCCCAGCATTTT. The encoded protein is CASSSGQGGQPQHF. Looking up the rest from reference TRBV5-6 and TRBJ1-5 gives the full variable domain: DAGVTQSPTHLIKTRGQQVTLRCSPKSGHDTVSWYQQALGQGPQFIFQYYEEEERQRGNFPDRFSGHQFPNYSSELNVNALLLGDSALYLCASSSGQGGQPQHFGDGTRLSIL.

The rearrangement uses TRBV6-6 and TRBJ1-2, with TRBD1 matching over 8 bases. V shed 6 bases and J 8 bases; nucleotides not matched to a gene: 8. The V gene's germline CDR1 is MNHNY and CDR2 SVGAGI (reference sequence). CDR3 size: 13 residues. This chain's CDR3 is CASRAGTGVGYTF. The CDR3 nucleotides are TGTGCCAGCAGGGCCGGGACAGGAGTAGGCTACACCTTC.

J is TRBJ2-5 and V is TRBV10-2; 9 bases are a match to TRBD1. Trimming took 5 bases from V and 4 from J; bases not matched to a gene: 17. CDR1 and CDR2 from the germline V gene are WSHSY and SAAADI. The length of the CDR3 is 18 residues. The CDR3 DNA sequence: TGCGCCAGCAGTCGTTATTTGACAGGGGGGGGGAAGGGAGAGACCCAGTACTTC. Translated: CASSRYLTGGGKGETQYF.

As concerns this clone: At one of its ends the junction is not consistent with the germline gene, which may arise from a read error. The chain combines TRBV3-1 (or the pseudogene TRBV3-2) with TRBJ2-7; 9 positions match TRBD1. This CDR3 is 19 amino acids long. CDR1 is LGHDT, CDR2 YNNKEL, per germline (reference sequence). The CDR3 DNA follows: TGTGCCAGCACCCAATCCCCCCTAAGGAGACAGGGGGACTCCTACGAGCAGTACTTC. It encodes CASTQSPLRRQGDSYEQYF.

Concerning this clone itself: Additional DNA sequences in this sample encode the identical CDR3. CDR3 bases: TGCGCCAGCAGCTTGGGGGGGGAGACCTACGAGCAGTACTTC. It encodes CASSLGGETYEQYF. V and J are TRBV5-1 and TRBJ2-7; TRBD2 is a possible D gene (6 bases). V was trimmed by 0 bases and J by 2 bases, leaving 9 bases between them. The V gene's germline CDR1 is SGHRS and CDR2 YFSETQ. The CDR3 spans 14 residues. The full variable domain, its missing parts supplied by reference TRBV5-1 and TRBJ2-7, is KAGVTQTPRYLIKTRGQQVTLSCSPISGHRSVSWYQQTPGQGLQFLFEYFSETQRNKGNFPGRFSGRQFSNSRSEMNVSTLELGDSALYLCASSLGGETYEQYFGPGTRLTVT.